Detailed here is one TCR beta chain. These data originate in a study of technical replicates of blood from a few donors. Measured with immunoSEQ multiplex PCR; TCRdb has only the in-frame clones, and not every one. The table shows roughly 50,000 clones, with about 93% occurring only once. The V gene's germline CDR1 is SEHNR and CDR2 FQNEAQ (reference sequence). V shed 4 bases, J shed 5 bases, and the junction held 4 bases outside the gene matches. The CDR3 is 14 residues long. This clonotype was sampled from a human donor in good health. Some clones in this sample may be carry-over from other donors' samples. Specimen: PBMCs. The rearrangement joins TRBV7-9 to TRBJ2-2; 7 bases are shared with TRBD2. Here the CDR3 reads CASSSRAGTGELFF. CDR3 nucleotide sequence: TGTGCCAGCAGCTCGAGAGCGGGAACCGGGGAGCTGTTTTTT.